Listed here are 30 T cell receptor beta chains from one sample, sequenced in a study of early T cells in non-severe SARS-CoV-2 infection. TCRdb processed the 5' RACE reads anew with MiXCR; each CDR3 protein has one entry. The data hold 100,000 or so distinct CDR3 sequences, with roughly 14% observed a single time. The sequenced sample was whole blood. Receptors originate from an adult who was a healthcare worker with PCR-confirmed SARS-CoV-2 infection or an uninfected control (not recorded which).

The table lists this clonotype with a few counts. The junction shows a germline mismatch at one end, possibly a read error. V and J are TRBV30 and TRBJ2-5; no reliable D call. Germline assignment: CDR1 GTSNPN and CDR2 SVGIG (reference sequence). The CDR3 length is 11 residues. The CDR3 region is CAWRAQGTQYF. For the CDR3, the DNA is TGTGCCTGGAGGGCCCAAGGGACCCAGTACTTC.

This clonotype was observed many times. The CDR3 reads CASSNQWDEQFF. The CDR3, as DNA: TGTGCCAGCAGCAATCAGTGGGATGAGCAGTTCTTC. The chain is built from TRBV11-2 and TRBJ2-1; no definite D call. Trimming stripped 5 bases from V and 8 bases from J, with 10 bases between. The CDR3 is 12 residues long. The germline CDR1 and CDR2 sequences are SGHAT and FQNNGV.

This clonotype was seen many times. This sequence joins TRBV20-1 and TRBJ1-3, with TRBD1 as a possible D gene (6 bases). Germline CDR1 reads DFQATT; CDR2 reads SNEGSKA (reference sequence). Trimming shortened V by 3 bases and J by 4 bases, and 10 bases separated the two germline ends. The CDR3 extends over 13 amino acids. The CDR3: CSASSGVGNTIYF. For the CDR3, the DNA is TGCAGTGCTAGTTCAGGGGTGGGAAACACCATATATTTT.

This clonotype was counted many times. The V gene is TRBV6-5, the J gene TRBJ1-6; TRBD1 matches 8 bases. The CDR3 sequence is 16 residues long. Germline assignment: CDR1 MNHEY and CDR2 SVGAGI. Trimming cost V 6 bases and J 7 bases; bases outside gene matches: 11. The DNA of the CDR3 is TGTGCCAGCAGCCGGACAGGGAGAGGAGTAAATTCACCCCTCCACTTT. This encodes CASSRTGRGVNSPLHF.

The chain employs TRBV10-2 and TRBJ2-3, with 8 positions matching TRBD1. This CDR3 comprises 15 residues. The junction had 11 bases not matched to a gene; V was cut back by 6 bases and J by 6 bases. CDR1 and CDR2 from the germline V gene are WSHSY and SAAADI. In DNA, the CDR3 is TGCGCCAGCAGGATATCAGGGGGCTCCCGCGATACGCAGTATTTT. This translates into CASRISGGSRDTQYF.

This clonotype was detected ten times or more. This rearrangement joins TRBV28 to TRBJ2-7; 8 nucleotides match TRBD2. CDR3 length equals 15 residues. With V trimmed by 5 bases and J by 2 bases, 8 bases remained unmatched. The germline CDR1 and CDR2 sequences are MDHEN and SYDVKM. CDR3 DNA sequence: TGTGCCAGCAGTCGCTTGGGTAGCGGGACCTACGAGCAGTACTTC. Its protein is CASSRLGSGTYEQYF.

This chain joins TRBV7-2 and TRBJ2-4; 8 bases are a match to TRBD1. V dropped 4 bases and J dropped 3; count of bases not matched to a gene: 5. Germline lookup yields CDR1 SGHTA and CDR2 FQGNSA. This CDR3 is 15 amino acids long. DNA for the CDR3: TGTGCCAGCAGCTCCCACGGGACAGGCAAAAACATTCAGTACTTC. Protein: CASSSHGTGKNIQYF.

This clonotype was picked up many times. The chain carries TRBV7-9 and TRBJ1-5; no reliable D call. Trimming took 2 bases from V and 8 from J, leaving 16 bases between them. Germline CDR1 and CDR2: SEHNR and FQNEAQ (reference sequence). The CDR3 spans 15 residues. Here the CDR3 reads CASSLTGRVEEPQHF. CDR3 in DNA: TGTGCCAGCAGCTTAACTGGACGGGTGGAGGAGCCCCAGCATTTT. The complete variable domain, with remaining parts taken from reference TRBV7-9 and TRBJ1-5, reads DTGVSQNPRHKITKRGQNVTFRCDPISEHNRLYWYRQTLGQGPEFLTYFQNEAQLEKSRLLSDRFSAERPKGSFSTLEIQRTEQGDSAMYLCASSLTGRVEEPQHFGDGTRLSIL.

The rearrangement joins TRBV5-6 to TRBJ1-4; D call uncertain. Germline V gene data show CDR1 as SGHDT and CDR2 as YYEEEE. V was pared by 4 bases and J by 4 bases, with 14 bases between. The CDR3 has 15 amino acids. The chain's CDR3 is CASSPSPGNNEKLFF. The CDR3 DNA follows: TGTGCCAGCAGCCCCTCCCCAGGAAATAATGAAAAACTGTTTTTT.

The CDR3 reads CASSPKVRNTGELFF. CDR3 bases: TGTGCCAGCAGCCCCAAGGTCAGGAACACCGGGGAGCTGTTTTTT. V gene TRBV6-5 combines with J gene TRBJ2-2; D is ambiguous. This CDR3 comprises 15 residues. Germline V lookup: CDR1 MNHEY, CDR2 SVGAGI. V was clipped by 6 bases and J by 1 base, with 12 bases between them.

Concerning this clonotype itself: This may stem from a read error, because a much larger clone lies one nucleotide away. The CDR3 does not close with the conserved phenylalanine or tryptophan, likely indicating a read error. The CDR3 reads CAWRSSGREETQYS. The CDR3 DNA reads as TGTGCCTGGAGATCCAGCGGGAGGGAAGAGACCCAGTACTCC. This chain connects TRBV30 to TRBJ2-5, with TRBD2 matching 10 bases. The germline gives CDR1 GTSNPN, CDR2 SVGIG (reference sequence). J lost 3 bases, V lost 3 bases, and 4 bases had no gene match. There are 14 residues in the CDR3.

This clonotype was detected ten times or more. V is TRBV2 and J is TRBJ2-7; the match to TRBD2 covers 7 bases. The CDR3 has 14 amino acids. Germline trimming cut 4 bases from V and 3 bases from J; bases unmatched to any gene: 6. Per the germline V gene, CDR1 is SNHLY and CDR2 is FYNNEI. The CDR3 DNA is TGTGCCAGCAGTGTCGGAGCGGGGCACTACGAGCAGTACTTC. Translation gives CASSVGAGHYEQYF.

This chain connects TRBV7-9 to TRBJ2-3, with a possible D match to TRBD1 (6 bases). Trimming cost V 0 bases and J 0 bases, with 13 bases left between them. CDR1 and CDR2 (germline): SEHNR, FQNEAQ (reference sequence). The CDR3 covers 17 residues. In DNA form, the CDR3 reads TGTGCCAGCAGCTTAGCCCAGACAGGAGAAAGCACAGATACGCAGTATTTT. Amino acids: CASSLAQTGESTDTQYF.

This clonotype was detected a few times. This chain uses TRBV9 with TRBJ2-3; TRBD2 aligns across 8 bases. J gave up 5 bases and V 3 bases, and 8 bases lay outside the gene matches. The CDR3 loop spans 15 amino acids. In germline, CDR1 is SGDLS, CDR2 YYNGEE. CDR3: CASSDGRSGRDTQYF. For the CDR3, the DNA is TGTGCCAGCAGCGATGGTAGAAGCGGGAGAGATACGCAGTATTTT. Combining the CDR3 with reference TRBV9 and TRBJ2-3 gives the whole variable domain DSGVTQTPKHLITATGQRVTLRCSPRSGDLSVYWYQQSLDQGLQFLIQYYNGEERAKGNILERFSAQQFPDLHSELNLSSLELGDSALYFCASSDGRSGRDTQYFGPGTRLTVL.

The rearrangement uses TRBV19 and TRBJ1-2; D unresolved. Germline CDR1 and CDR2: LNHDA and SQIVND (reference sequence). The germline V and J ends were trimmed by 3 bases and 10 bases, with 15 bases remaining between them. This CDR3 has 13 residues. CDR3 sequence (DNA): TGTGCCAGTAGTATGGAACAGCGAGTCCTCTACACCTTC. Protein product: CASSMEQRVLYTF.

The rearrangement joins TRBV7-9 to TRBJ2-7; 10 bases match TRBD1. V lost 5 bases and J lost 6; bases outside the gene matches: 7. This CDR3 is 14 amino acids long. Looked up from germline, CDR1 is SEHNR and CDR2 is FQNEAQ (reference sequence). The CDR3 region is CASSLIRTGGEQYF. The CDR3 coding sequence is TGTGCCAGCAGCCTAATCCGGACAGGGGGCGAGCAGTACTTC. The variable domain in full, completed from reference TRBV7-9 and TRBJ2-7, reads DTGVSQNPRHKITKRGQNVTFRCDPISEHNRLYWYRQTLGQGPEFLTYFQNEAQLEKSRLLSDRFSAERPKGSFSTLEIQRTEQGDSAMYLCASSLIRTGGEQYFGPGTRLTVT.

This clonotype turned up a few times. V is TRBV20-1 and J is TRBJ2-1; D unresolved. The V end was cut by 1 base, the J end by 4 bases, with 5 bases between. This CDR3 has 12 amino acids. In germline, CDR1 is DFQATT, CDR2 SNEGSKA (reference sequence). The CDR3 DNA follows: TGCAGTGCTAGAGTGGTGTACAATGAGCAGTTCTTC. It is translated as CSARVVYNEQFF.

This clonotype was seen more than once but under ten times. The V and J genes are TRBV28 and TRBJ2-5; 7 positions agree with TRBD1. Germline CDR1 and CDR2: MDHEN and SYDVKM. Trimming cost V 6 bases and J 2 bases; bases outside gene matches: 9. CDR3 size: 15 residues. CDR3 sequence reads: CASRPLGTAQETQYF. In nucleotides, the CDR3 is TGTGCCAGCAGACCCCTAGGGACAGCTCAAGAGACCCAGTACTTC.

This chain joins TRBV28 and TRBJ2-2, with D perhaps given as TRBD1 or TRBD2 (5 bases each). Germline CDR1 MDHEN, CDR2 SYDVKM. Trimming took off 6 bases at V and 5 bases at J, with 16 bases between the two ends. The CDR3 totals 15 residues. The CDR3 is CASRSGTPRTGELFF. The CDR3 coding sequence is TGTGCCAGCAGGTCCGGGACCCCCAGGACCGGGGAGCTGTTTTTT.

This clonotype was detected ten times or more. The chain is built from TRBV6-5 and TRBJ2-7; maybe TRBD1 (6 bases). Germline V gene lookup returns CDR1 MNHEY and CDR2 SVGAGI. The V end lost 6 bases, the J end lost 4 bases, and 13 bases lay between the germline ends. The CDR3 sequence is 13 residues long. The CDR3 DNA reads TGTGCCAGCAGCAGGGGTGGCCTATACGAGCAGTACTTC. It is translated as CASSRGGLYEQYF.

This sequence joins TRBV19 and TRBJ2-1, with D possibly matching TRBD2 (5 bases). V was cut by 6 bases and J by 7 bases, with 13 bases left in between. Germline CDR1 LNHDA, CDR2 SQIVND (reference sequence). The CDR3 is made up of 13 amino acids. In DNA form, the CDR3 reads TGTGCCAGTAGACCCCGAGGGTGGAATGAGCAGTTCTTC. Its protein is CASRPRGWNEQFF.

This clonotype was recorded many times. This CDR3 reads CSARNELTGESTGELFF. DNA of the CDR3: TGCAGTGCCAGAAACGAGCTGACAGGGGAGAGCACCGGGGAGCTGTTTTTT. The V and J genes are TRBV20-1 and TRBJ2-2; 8 bases are a match to TRBD1. The J segment lost 4 bases and the V segment lost 6 bases, leaving 16 bases of the junction unmatched. The CDR3 has 17 residues. Germline V CDR1 and CDR2: DFQATT, SNEGSKA (reference sequence).

The chain uses TRBV7-2 and TRBJ2-7; D perhaps matches TRBD1 (5 bases). Germline CDR1 and CDR2: SGHTA and FQGNSA. CDR3 size: 15 residues. V was trimmed by 5 bases and J by 3 bases, leaving 17 bases between them. Here the CDR3 DNA reads TGTGCCAGCAGCCACCAGGGTCTGCACGGCTACGAGCAGTACTTC. This gives the protein CASSHQGLHGYEQYF.

This clonotype was detected many times. The chain recombines TRBV7-2 with TRBJ2-7; tentative D call: TRBD2 (6 bases). The CDR3 is 15 amino acids. Germline lookup yields CDR1 SGHTA and CDR2 FQGNSA. Trimming stripped 1 base from V and 0 bases from J, with 10 bases between. The CDR3 reads CASSLVGRSSYEQYF. As DNA, the CDR3 is TGTGCCAGCAGCTTAGTGGGGAGGAGCTCCTACGAGCAGTACTTC.

The sample holds many counts of this clonotype. The chain joins TRBV5-1 to TRBJ1-1; D unresolved. The CDR3 length is 14 residues. V gave up 0 bases and J gave up 4 bases, with 10 bases separating them. The germline V gene encodes CDR1 SGHRS and CDR2 YFSETQ. The CDR3 sequence is CASSLGFLATEAFF. The CDR3 nucleotides read TGCGCCAGCAGCTTGGGATTTCTAGCCACTGAAGCTTTCTTT.

This clonotype was found many times. The CDR3 protein is CASSIPPDGGGNEQFF. CDR3 coding DNA: TGTGCCAGCAGTATACCGCCTGATGGGGGGGGCAATGAGCAGTTCTTC. The chain carries TRBV12-3 or TRBV12-4 and TRBJ2-1, with 7 bases that match TRBD2. Trimming removed 5 bases from V and 6 bases from J; junction bases left unmatched: 13. The CDR3 has 16 residues.

The rearrangement links TRBV20-1 to TRBJ2-6; D remains ambiguous. Per the germline V gene, CDR1 is DFQATT and CDR2 is SNEGSKA (reference sequence). The CDR3 has 12 amino acids. With 3 bases removed from V and 4 bases from J, the gap between germline ends came to 4 bases. CDR3 region: CSASSGANVLTF. The CDR3 nucleotides are TGCAGTGCTAGTTCGGGGGCCAACGTCCTGACTTTC.

This clonotype has a count of ten or more. V is TRBV7-9 and J is TRBJ2-5; a weak D match, TRBD2 (6 bases). Trimming cost V 1 base and J 4 bases, with 13 bases left between them. The CDR3 totals 15 residues. CDR1 SEHNR and CDR2 FQNEAQ come from the germline V gene (reference sequence). CDR3 in DNA: TGTGCCAGCAGCTTAGGTCGGGGGAGGACAGAGACCCAGTACTTC. This gives the protein CASSLGRGRTETQYF.

This clonotype was seen ten or more times. This chain links TRBV11-2 with TRBJ2-2; 11 nucleotides align to TRBD2. CDR3 size: 16 residues. V was clipped by 5 bases and J by 5 bases; unmatched bases: 7. Per the germline V gene, CDR1 is SGHAT and CDR2 is FQNNGV. In DNA form, the CDR3 reads TGTGCCAGCAGCCCGATAGCGGGAGGGCGGACCGGGGAGCTGTTTTTT. Its protein product is CASSPIAGGRTGELFF.

The chain couples TRBV5-4 to TRBJ2-1, with 11 bases identical to TRBD2. CDR3 length: 16 residues. The germline V gene has CDR1 SGHNT and CDR2 YYREEE (reference sequence). V lost 0 bases to trimming and J lost 7 bases; unmatched junction nucleotides: 6. The DNA of the CDR3 is TGTGCCAGCAGCTTGGCCGCTAGCGGGAGGATAAATGAGCAGTTCTTC. Translated: CASSLAASGRINEQFF.